The TCR beta chain described here comes from a study of radiotherapy plus CTLA-4 blockade in lung cancer. Overall study: Among all patients, 18% showed objective responses, while roughly 34% had disease control. General study points: Increased serum interferon-beta after radiation also reportedly predicted response strongly. Radiotherapy plus ipilimumab was followed by expansion in blood of tumor-derived TCR clones.

Focal radiation plus CTLA-4 blockade with ipilimumab was given to patients with chemo-refractory metastatic non-small-cell lung cancer. TCRdb keeps only in-frame clones here, not all; method: immunoSEQ multiplex PCR. The sample yields under 50,000 clones, 75% to 80% seen once. CDR3 length: 16 residues. Germline V gives CDR1 SGHNT, CDR2 YYREEE (reference sequence). J lost 2 bases, V lost 4 bases, and 10 bases had no gene match. With respect to this clone: Its antigen is undetermined.

The input for sequencing was peripheral blood, taken from a patient treated with radiotherapy plus ipilimumab. The TCR sequence derives from a human donor with non-small cell lung cancer that progressed on radiotherapy plus ipilimumab. The V gene is TRBV5-4, the J gene TRBJ2-7, with 9 bases identical to TRBD1. The CDR3 loop is CASSRDGTGRAYEQYF. The CDR3 DNA reads as TGTGCCAGCAGCCGCGACGGGACAGGGCGAGCCTACGAGCAGTACTTC.